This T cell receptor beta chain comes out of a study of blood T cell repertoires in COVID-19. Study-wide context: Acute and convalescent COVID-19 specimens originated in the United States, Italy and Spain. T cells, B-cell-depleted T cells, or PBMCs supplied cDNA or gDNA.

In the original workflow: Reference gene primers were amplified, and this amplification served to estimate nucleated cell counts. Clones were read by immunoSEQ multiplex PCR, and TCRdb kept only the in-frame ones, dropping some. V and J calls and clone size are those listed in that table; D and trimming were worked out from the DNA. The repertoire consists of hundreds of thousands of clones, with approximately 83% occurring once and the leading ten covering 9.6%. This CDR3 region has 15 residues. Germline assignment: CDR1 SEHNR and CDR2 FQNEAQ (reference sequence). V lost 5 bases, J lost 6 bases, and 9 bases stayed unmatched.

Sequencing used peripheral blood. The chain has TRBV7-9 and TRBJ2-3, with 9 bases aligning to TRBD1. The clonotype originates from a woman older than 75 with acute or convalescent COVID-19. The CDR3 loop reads CASSLDGTGRDTQYF. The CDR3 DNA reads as TGTGCCAGCAGCCTAGACGGGACAGGGAGGGATACGCAGTATTTT.